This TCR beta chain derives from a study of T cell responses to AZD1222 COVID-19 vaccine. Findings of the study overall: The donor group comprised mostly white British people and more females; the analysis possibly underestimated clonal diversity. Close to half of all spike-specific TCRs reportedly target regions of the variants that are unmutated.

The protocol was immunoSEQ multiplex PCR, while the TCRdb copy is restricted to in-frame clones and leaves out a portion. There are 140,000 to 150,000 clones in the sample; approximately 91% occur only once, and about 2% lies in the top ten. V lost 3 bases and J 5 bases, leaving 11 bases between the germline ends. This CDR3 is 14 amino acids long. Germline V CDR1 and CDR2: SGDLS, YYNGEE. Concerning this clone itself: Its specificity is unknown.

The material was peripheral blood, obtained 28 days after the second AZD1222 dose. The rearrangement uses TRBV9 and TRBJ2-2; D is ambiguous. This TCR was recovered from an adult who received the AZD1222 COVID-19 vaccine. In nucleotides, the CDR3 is TGTGCCAGCAGCGCCGTACAGCGAACCGGGGAGCTGTTTTTT. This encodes CASSAVQRTGELFF.